This T cell receptor beta chain derives from a study of glioma-infiltrating T cells after dendritic cell vaccination. Across the study: Patients received autologous tumor lysate-pulsed dendritic cell vaccination between the early 2000s and the early 2010s.

Comment on this clone: Its antigen is not known.

The CDR3 spans 13 residues. The V gene's germline CDR1 is LNHDA and CDR2 SQIVND (reference sequence). The V segment lost 9 bases and the J segment 5 bases; nucleotides outside the gene matches: 2. The PCR used 60 V beta and 13 J beta primers. TCRdb's table, derived via immunoSEQ multiplex PCR, lists solely in-frame clones and lacks some. The table has around 60,000 clones, approximately 87% seen once. Overall study findings and caveats: Complete blood and tumor specimen sets were limited to few patients.

Time point noted: after dendritic cell vaccination, including at tumor progression/relapse. Patients had residual fresh-frozen tumor tissue and more than two years of survival data. This chain uses TRBV19 with TRBJ1-5, with 12 positions matching TRBD1. The sample was blood, taken after dendritic cell vaccination. This TCR was recovered from a human donor with glioblastoma. As DNA, the CDR3 is TGTGCCAGCGGGACAGGGGGCTATCAGCCCCAGCATTTT. This encodes CASGTGGYQPQHF.